Listed below are T cell receptor beta chains from one sample, sequenced in a study of T cells after yellow fever vaccination. TCRdb used MiXCR to reprocess the 5' RACE reads, holding one entry per CDR3 protein. The sample shows 300,000 or so distinct CDR3 sequences, around 6.8% of them seen only once. Sequencing used PBMCs, obtained approximately 47 days after the first yellow fever vaccination. The receptors were sampled from a man between 18 and 35 years old who received the YFV17D yellow fever vaccine. Each CDR3 is given with its conserved first and last residue. A D gene is named only where the DNA matches it firmly. The size entry is marked missing in some rows and otherwise reads once, few, many or a size class.

>NA|few|TRBJ2-5|TRBV20-1
CSAFRETQYF
TGCAGTGCCTTCCGGGAGACCCAGTACTTC
>NA|NA|TRBJ2-6|TRBV6-5
CASSYSSLSGANVLTF
TGTGCCAGCAGTTACTCGAGTCTATCTGGGGCCAACGTCCTGACTTTC
>NA|few|TRBJ2-1|TRBV7-7
CASSLKGGKSNEQFF
TGTGCTAGCAGCTTAAAAGGGGGTAAAAGCAATGAGCAGTTCTTC
>NA|NA|TRBJ2-3|TRBV5-1
CASSLGRGEAPDTQYF
TGCGCCAGCAGCTTAGGACGTGGGGAGGCACCAGATACGCAGTATTTT
>NA|NA|TRBJ2-3|TRBV7-6
CASSLAGGQSTDTQYF
TGTGCCAGCAGCTTAGCGGGGGGGCAGAGCACAGATACGCAGTATTTT
>NA|few|TRBJ2-3|TRBV12-3/TRBV12-4
CASKGNPHTDTQYF
TGTGCCAGTAAAGGAAACCCGCACACAGATACGCAGTATTTT
>TRBD2|few|TRBJ2-5|TRBV4-3
CASSQDRLAEETQYF
TGCGCCAGCAGCCAAGATCGACTAGCGGAAGAGACCCAGTACTTC
>TRBD1|few|TRBJ2-7|TRBV7-6
CASSGDRVSEQYF
TGTGCCAGCAGCGGGGACAGGGTGTCCGAGCAGTACTTC
>NA|NA|TRBJ1-1|TRBV7-2
CASSLGRVLAPNGEAFF
TGTGCCAGCAGCTTAGGACGGGTTCTCGCCCCAAATGGTGAAGCTTTCTTT
>TRBD1|NA|TRBJ2-4|TRBV13
CASSLDRDRVAKNIQYF
TGTGCCAGCAGCTTAGACCGGGACAGGGTTGCCAAAAACATTCAGTACTTC
>TRBD1|few|TRBJ1-1|TRBV19
CASSIGQGLNTEAFF
TGTGCCAGTAGTATCGGACAGGGCTTGAACACTGAAGCTTTCTTT
>TRBD1|few|TRBJ2-1|TRBV10-3
CAISDPDRERKFF
TGTGCCATCAGTGATCCAGACAGGGAAAGAAAGTTCTTC
>TRBD1|few|TRBJ1-2|TRBV9
CASSVAQGGLAYGYTF
TGTGCCAGCAGCGTAGCTCAGGGGGGGCTCGCCTATGGCTACACCTTC
>NA|few|TRBJ2-1|TRBV7-8
CASSLAPPFWGNEQFF
TGTGCCAGCAGCTTAGCGCCCCCGTTTTGGGGCAATGAGCAGTTCTTC
>TRBD1|many|TRBJ2-2|TRBV12-3/TRBV12-4
CASSPGQVYTGELFF
TGTGCCAGCAGTCCGGGACAGGTTTACACCGGGGAGCTGTTTTTT
>TRBD2|few|TRBJ2-5|TRBV5-1
CASSRSGGAEETQYF
TGCGCCAGCAGCAGAAGCGGGGGGGCTGAAGAGACCCAGTACTTC
>NA|many|TRBJ1-2|TRBV5-5
CASSLGPLEDGYTF
TGTGCCAGCAGCTTGGGCCCCCTTGAAGACGGCTACACCTTC
>NA|few|TRBJ2-2|TRBV20-1
CSARGTSRGDTGELFF
TGCAGTGCTAGGGGGACGTCAAGAGGCGACACCGGGGAGCTGTTTTTT
>NA|NA|TRBJ2-5|TRBV5-8
CASSLSRWEETQYF
TGTGCCAGCAGCCTTAGCCGGTGGGAAGAGACCCAGTACTTC
>NA|NA|TRBJ1-5|TRBV4-1
CASSQARGGWPQHF
TGCGCCAGCAGCCAAGCGCGGGGGGGTTGGCCCCAGCATTTT
>NA|few|TRBJ2-6|TRBV7-6
CASSLAARGGGANVLTF
TGTGCCAGCAGCTTAGCGGCCAGGGGTGGTGGGGCCAACGTCCTGACTTTC
>NA|NA|TRBJ2-7|TRBV27
CASSLRTALRTGPYEQYF
TGTGCCAGCAGTTTGAGGACAGCTCTCCGAACCGGCCCCTACGAGCAGTACTTC
>TRBD1|few|TRBJ1-3|TRBV7-8
CASSLVGRGSGGNTIYF
TGTGCCAGCAGCTTAGTTGGCAGGGGGTCAGGTGGAAACACCATATATTTT
>NA|many|TRBJ2-3|TRBV7-9
CASSSPDISLRDTQYF
TGTGCCAGCAGCTCGCCCGACATTTCCCTACGAGATACGCAGTATTTT
>TRBD1|many|TRBJ1-5|TRBV4-3
CASSQNGEGASQPQHF
TGCGCCAGCAGCCAAAATGGTGAGGGGGCGAGTCAGCCCCAGCATTTT
>NA|NA|TRBJ2-6|TRBV6-8
CASLRSGANVLTF
TGTGCCAGTCTCCGCTCTGGGGCCAACGTCCTGACTTTC
>TRBD2|many|TRBJ2-1|TRBV5-1
CASSLGLASWNEQFF
TGCGCCAGCAGCTTAGGACTAGCGAGTTGGAATGAGCAGTTCTTC
>NA|few|TRBJ1-5|TRBV4-1
CASSSVEGTPQHF
TGCGCCAGCAGCTCCGTGGAGGGAACGCCCCAGCATTTT
>TRBD1|NA|TRBJ1-6|TRBV2
CASGWTGGSYNSPLHF
TGTGCCAGCGGATGGACAGGGGGCTCCTATAATTCACCCCTCCACTTT
>NA|many|TRBJ2-1|TRBV10-3
CAISDGLWDGDNEQFF
TGTGCCATCAGTGATGGACTATGGGATGGGGACAATGAGCAGTTCTTC
>NA|few|TRBJ2-5|TRBV7-7
CASSLAVGGQETQYF
TGTGCTAGCAGCTTAGCGGTCGGGGGACAAGAGACCCAGTACTTC
>NA|many|TRBJ2-1|TRBV7-2
CASSRTDGRNEQFF
TGTGCCAGCAGCCGCACGGACGGTAGGAATGAGCAGTTCTTC
>NA|many|TRBJ2-3|TRBV7-2
CASSLAPTSTDTQYF
TGTGCCAGCAGCTTAGCCCCGACCAGCACAGATACGCAGTATTTT
>TRBD1|few|TRBJ1-1|TRBV5-6
CASSPGDRGRFVEAFF
TGTGCCAGCAGCCCAGGAGACAGGGGGAGGTTTGTTGAAGCTTTCTTT
>NA|few|TRBJ2-1|TRBV20-1
CSARVGTTYNEQFF
TGCAGTGCTAGAGTCGGGACGACCTACAATGAGCAGTTCTTC
>NA|NA|TRBJ2-5|TRBV7-2
CASSSPSLVETQYF
TGTGCCAGCAGCTCGCCGTCCCTAGTCGAGACCCAGTACTTC
>NA|NA|TRBJ2-2|TRBV9
CASSAKGVLTGELFF
TGTGCCAGCAGCGCGAAGGGGGTTCTCACCGGGGAGCTGTTTTTT
>TRBD2|many|TRBJ2-1|TRBV15
CATSSPRGGNEQFF
TGTGCCACCAGCAGTCCTCGGGGGGGGAATGAGCAGTTCTTC
>TRBD2|NA|TRBJ2-4|TRBV4-3
CASSQDSTSGGGNIQYF
TGCGCCAGCAGCCAAGATTCAACTAGCGGGGGGGGAAACATTCAGTACTTC
>NA|NA|TRBJ1-5|TRBV7-9
CASSLSRAEYNQPQHF
TGTGCCAGCAGCTTAAGTCGGGCCGAGTACAATCAGCCCCAGCATTTT
>NA|many|TRBJ2-4|TRBV5-5
CASSGGTENIQYF
TGTGCCAGCAGTGGCGGGACAGAAAACATTCAGTACTTC
>TRBD2|few|TRBJ2-3|TRBV24-1
CATSETPLAGGPGDTQYF
TGTGCCACCAGTGAAACTCCCCTAGCGGGGGGGCCTGGGGATACGCAGTATTTT
>TRBD1|few|TRBJ2-1|TRBV3-1
CACSQDRGTGGHNEQFF
TGTGCCTGCTCCCAAGATAGAGGGACAGGGGGTCATAATGAGCAGTTCTTC
>TRBD1|NA|TRBJ1-6|TRBV29-1
CSVQRQGGSPLHF
TGCAGCGTCCAGAGACAGGGTGGCTCACCCCTCCACTTT
>NA|few|TRBJ2-4|TRBV6-5
CASSYGNLGAKNIQYF
TGTGCCAGCAGTTATGGGAACCTCGGGGCCAAAAACATTCAGTACTTC
>NA|few|TRBJ1-3|TRBV7-3
CARILGNTIYF
TGTGCCAGGATTCTCGGGAACACCATATATTTT
>NA|few|TRBJ2-1|TRBV5-1
CASSFPRDRVNEQFF
TGCGCCAGCAGCTTTCCAAGGGACCGGGTCAATGAGCAGTTCTTC
>TRBD1|many|TRBJ2-5|TRBV5-5
CASDGDRAAETQYF
TGTGCCAGCGACGGGGACAGGGCGGCAGAGACCCAGTACTTC
>TRBD2|many|TRBJ2-1|TRBV7-9
CASSLSLAGSYNEQFF
TGTGCCAGCAGCTTATCGCTAGCGGGGTCCTACAATGAGCAGTTCTTC
>NA|NA|TRBJ2-1|TRBV7-2
CASSSDGVEQFF
TGTGCCAGCAGCTCGGACGGTGTAGAGCAGTTCTTC
>NA|few|TRBJ2-5|TRBV28
CASSYRQGGQTQYF
TGTGCCAGCAGTTACCGTCAGGGGGGGCAGACCCAGTACTTC
>NA|few|TRBJ2-5|TRBV5-1
CASSLGGSVAETQYF
TGCGCCAGCAGCCTGGGGGGTAGCGTGGCGGAGACCCAGTACTTC
>NA|few|TRBJ1-2|TRBV6-5
CASSYSIGQGGGYTF
TGTGCCAGCAGTTACTCGATAGGCCAGGGTGGCGGCTACACCTTC
>TRBD1|many|TRBJ1-4|TRBV5-1
CASSAGTVATNEKLFF
TGCGCCAGCAGCGCCGGGACAGTCGCAACTAATGAAAAACTGTTTTTT
>NA|NA|TRBJ1-6|TRBV5-1
CASSLEDSRNSPLHF
TGCGCCAGCAGCTTGGAGGACAGTCGGAATTCACCCCTCCACTTT
>NA|many|TRBJ2-7|TRBV20-1
CSASSDSWSSYEQYF
TGCAGTGCTAGTTCGGACAGTTGGAGCTCCTACGAGCAGTACTTC
>TRBD2|many|TRBJ2-1|TRBV9
CASSLGILVASGSATDEQFF
TGTGCCAGCAGTCTCGGGATATTGGTGGCTAGCGGGTCTGCTACGGATGAGCAGTTCTTC
>TRBD1|NA|TRBJ1-5|TRBV4-3
CASSPDFQGDQPQHF
TGCGCCAGCAGTCCGGATTTCCAGGGGGATCAGCCCCAGCATTTT
>TRBD2|NA|TRBJ2-3|TRBV27
CASSFVRGGAYTQYF
TGTGCCAGCAGTTTCGTACGGGGGGGCGCATATACGCAGTATTTT
>NA|NA|TRBJ2-5|TRBV7-2
CASTLQRSETQYF
TGTGCCAGCACCCTACAGCGTTCGGAGACCCAGTACTTC